This T cell receptor (beta chain) was identified during a study of blood T cell repertoires in COVID-19. This clone was recorded only once. Trimming removed 11 bases from V and 5 bases from J; junction bases left unmatched: 4. The CDR3 is made up of 13 amino acids. CDR1 is WSHSY, CDR2 SAAADI, per germline. Generated by immunoSEQ multiplex PCR, the TCRdb table keeps only in-frame clones and is missing some. This table holds around 310,000 clones, roughly 89% found once. The chain carries TRBV10-2 and TRBJ2-1, with 12 bases lining up with TRBD2. The clonotype was recovered from a middle-aged woman with COVID-19, enrolled during active disease. Source material: peripheral blood. In nucleotides, the CDR3 is TGCGCCGGCCGGACTAGCGGGAACAATGAGCAGTTCTTC. Residues: CAGRTSGNNEQFF.